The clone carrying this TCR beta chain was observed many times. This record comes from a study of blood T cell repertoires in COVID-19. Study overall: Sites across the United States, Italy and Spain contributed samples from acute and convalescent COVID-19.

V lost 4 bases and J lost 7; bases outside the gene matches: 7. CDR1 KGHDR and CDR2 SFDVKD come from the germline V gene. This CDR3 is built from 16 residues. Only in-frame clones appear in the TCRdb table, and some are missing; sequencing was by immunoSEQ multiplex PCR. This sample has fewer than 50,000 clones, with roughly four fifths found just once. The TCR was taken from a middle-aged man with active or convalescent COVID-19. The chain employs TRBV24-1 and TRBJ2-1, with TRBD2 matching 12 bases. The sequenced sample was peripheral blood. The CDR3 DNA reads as TGTGCCACCAGTGACGAGACTAGCGGGAGTATAAATGAGCAGTTCTTC. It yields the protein CATSDETSGSINEQFF.